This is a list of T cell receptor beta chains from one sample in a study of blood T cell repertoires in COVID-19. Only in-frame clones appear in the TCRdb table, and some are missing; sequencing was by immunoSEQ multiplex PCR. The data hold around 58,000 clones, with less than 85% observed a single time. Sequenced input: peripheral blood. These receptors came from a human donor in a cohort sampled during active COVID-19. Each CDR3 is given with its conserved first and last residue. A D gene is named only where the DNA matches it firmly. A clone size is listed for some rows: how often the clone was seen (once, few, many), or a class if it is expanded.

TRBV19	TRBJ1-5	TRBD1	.	CASSTGQGGSLNQPQHF	TGTGCCAGTAGTACCGGACAGGGAGGCTCCTTAAATCAGCCCCAGCATTTT
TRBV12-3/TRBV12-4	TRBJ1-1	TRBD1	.	CASSFTGGTEAFF	TGTGCCAGCAGTTTTACAGGGGGCACTGAAGCTTTCTTT
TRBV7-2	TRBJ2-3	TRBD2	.	CASSSLTSGGKHTQYF	TGTGCCAGCAGCTCCCTGACTAGCGGGGGGAAACATACGCAGTATTTT
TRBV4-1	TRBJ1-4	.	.	CASSSLGGTNEKLFF	TGCGCCAGCAGCTCCTTAGGGGGAACTAATGAAAAACTGTTTTTT
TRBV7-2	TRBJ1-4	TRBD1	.	CASSLTGGKGELFF	TGTGCCAGCAGCCTAACAGGGGGCAAGGGGGAACTGTTTTTT
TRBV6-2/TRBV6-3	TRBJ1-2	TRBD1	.	CASSPDRAVGYTF	TGTGCCAGCAGTCCCGACAGGGCGGTTGGCTACACCTTC
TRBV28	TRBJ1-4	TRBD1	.	CASSLPTGGFEKLFF	TGTGCCAGCAGTTTACCGACAGGGGGCTTTGAAAAACTGTTTTTT
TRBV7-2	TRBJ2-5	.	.	CASSLARLETQYF	TGTGCCAGCAGCTTAGCGCGGTTAGAGACCCAGTACTTC
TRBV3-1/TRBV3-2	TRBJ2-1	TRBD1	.	CASSPWGQGGNNEQFF	TGTGCCAGCAGCCCCTGGGGACAGGGGGGAAACAATGAGCAGTTCTTC
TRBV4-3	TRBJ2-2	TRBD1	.	CASSQRQGAGELFF	TGCGCCAGCAGCCAACGACAGGGGGCTGGGGAGCTGTTTTTT
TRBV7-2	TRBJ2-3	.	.	CASSYQSTGSTDTQYF	TGTGCCAGCAGTTATCAATCTACAGGATCCACAGATACGCAGTATTTT
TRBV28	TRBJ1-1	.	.	CASRQRQRRTEAFF	TGTGCCAGCAGACAGCGACAGAGACGCACTGAAGCTTTCTTT
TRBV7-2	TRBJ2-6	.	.	CASSLDRAGANVLTF	TGTGCCAGCAGCTTAGACAGGGCCGGGGCCAACGTCCTGACTTTC
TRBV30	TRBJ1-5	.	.	CAWSVTGVGNQPQHF	TGTGCCTGGAGTGTTACCGGGGTAGGCAATCAGCCCCAGCATTTT
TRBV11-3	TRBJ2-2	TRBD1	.	CASSPTGQGTGELFF	TGTGCCAGCAGCCCAACGGGACAGGGCACCGGGGAGCTGTTTTTT
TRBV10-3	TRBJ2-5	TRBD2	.	CAISALAGAQETQYF	TGTGCCATCAGTGCTCTAGCGGGGGCGCAAGAGACCCAGTACTTC
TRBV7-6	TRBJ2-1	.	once	CASSLERGNEQFF	TGTGCCAGCAGCTTAGAACGGGGCAATGAGCAGTTCTTC
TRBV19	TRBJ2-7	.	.	CASSKGKGVEQYF	TGTGCCAGTAGTAAAGGGAAAGGGGTCGAGCAGTACTTC
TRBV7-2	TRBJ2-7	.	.	CASSWGPGPSVYEQYF	TGTGCCAGCAGCTGGGGCCCCGGACCGTCGGTCTACGAGCAGTACTTC
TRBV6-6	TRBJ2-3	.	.	CASSRDNTDTQYF	TGTGCCAGCAGTAGGGACAACACAGATACGCAGTATTTT
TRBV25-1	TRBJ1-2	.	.	CASSSGIPGYGYTF	TGTGCCAGCAGTTCAGGGATACCTGGCTATGGCTACACCTTC
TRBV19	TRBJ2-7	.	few	CASSNGVGSGSYEQYF	TGTGCCAGTAGTAACGGGGTCGGGTCCGGCTCCTACGAGCAGTACTTC
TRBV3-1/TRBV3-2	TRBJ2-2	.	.	CASSREGGTGELFF	TGTGCCAGCAGCCGAGAGGGGGGTACCGGGGAGCTGTTTTTT
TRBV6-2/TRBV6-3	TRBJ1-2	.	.	CASSYSPQGGYTF	TGTGCCAGCAGTTATAGTCCACAGGGTGGCTACACCTTC
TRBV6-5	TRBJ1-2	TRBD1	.	CASSYEGARSHYGYTF	TGTGCCAGCAGTTATGAGGGGGCGCGATCCCACTATGGCTACACCTTC
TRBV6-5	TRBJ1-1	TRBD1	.	CASSYLGQGTEAFF	TGTGCCAGCAGTTACTTGGGACAGGGGACTGAAGCTTTCTTT
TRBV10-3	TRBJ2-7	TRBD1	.	CAISDLDRAGEQYF	TGTGCCATCAGTGACTTAGACAGGGCCGGGGAGCAGTACTTC
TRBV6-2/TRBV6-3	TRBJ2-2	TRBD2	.	CASSKPRLAGGKNTGELFF	TGTGCCAGCAGTAAACCGAGACTAGCGGGGGGGAAGAACACCGGGGAGCTGTTTTTT
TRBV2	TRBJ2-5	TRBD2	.	CASTGGAIETQYF	TGTGCCAGCACCGGGGGGGCCATAGAGACCCAGTACTTC
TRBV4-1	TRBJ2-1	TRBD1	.	CASSHSQGALDNEQFF	TGCGCCAGCAGCCATTCCCAGGGGGCTCTTGACAATGAGCAGTTCTTC
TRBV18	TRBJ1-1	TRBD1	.	CASSLDRDQAFF	TGTGCCAGCTCACTGGACAGGGATCAGGCTTTCTTT
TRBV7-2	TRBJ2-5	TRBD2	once	CASSLAGLATVETQYF	TGTGCCAGCAGCTTAGCGGGACTAGCGACCGTAGAGACCCAGTACTTC
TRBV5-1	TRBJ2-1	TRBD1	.	CASSYARDSRFNEQFF	TGCGCCAGCAGCTATGCTCGGGACAGCAGATTCAATGAGCAGTTCTTC
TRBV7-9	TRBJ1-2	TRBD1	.	CASSSGQGYYGYTF	TGTGCCAGCAGCTCGGGACAGGGGTACTATGGCTACACCTTT
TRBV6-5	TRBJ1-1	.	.	CASSWTENTEAFF	TGTGCCAGCAGCTGGACAGAGAACACTGAAGCTTTCTTT
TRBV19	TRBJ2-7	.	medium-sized	CASSITASSYEQYF	TGTGCCAGTAGTATTACCGCGAGCTCCTACGAGCAGTACTTC
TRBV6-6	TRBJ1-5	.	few	CASSYGEGQPQHF	TGTGCCAGCAGTTACGGGGAGGGACAGCCCCAGCATTTT
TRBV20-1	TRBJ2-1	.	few	CSASPAEGLRAGEQFF	TGCAGTGCTAGTCCCGCGGAGGGACTGCGAGCTGGTGAGCAGTTCTTC
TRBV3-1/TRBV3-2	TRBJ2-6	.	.	CASSQDQLGVTGANVLTF	TGTGCCAGCAGCCAAGACCAACTAGGCGTAACCGGGGCCAACGTCCTGACTTTC
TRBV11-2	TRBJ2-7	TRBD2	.	CASSLSAGGPAEQYF	TGTGCCAGCAGCTTATCGGCGGGGGGGCCAGCCGAGCAGTACTTC
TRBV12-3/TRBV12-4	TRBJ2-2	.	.	CASSLQGTGELFF	TGTGCCAGCAGTTTGCAGGGGACCGGGGAGCTGTTTTTT
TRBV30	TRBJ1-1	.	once	CAWTPPTEMNTEAFF	TGTGCCTGGACCCCACCCACAGAAATGAACACTGAAGCTTTCTTT
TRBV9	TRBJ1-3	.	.	CASTAGESGNTIYF	TGTGCCAGCACCGCAGGGGAGAGTGGAAACACCATATATTTT
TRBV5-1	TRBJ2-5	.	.	CASRFRETQYF	TGCGCCAGCAGGTTCAGAGAGACCCAGTACTTC
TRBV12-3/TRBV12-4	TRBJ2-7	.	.	CASSLQGYEQYF	TGTGCCAGCAGTCTACAGGGTTACGAGCAGTACTTC
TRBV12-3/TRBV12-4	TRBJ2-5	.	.	CASSLHQETQYF	TGTGCCAGCTCGCTACACCAAGAGACCCAGTACTTC
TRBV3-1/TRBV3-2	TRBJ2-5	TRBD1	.	CASSQDGTGGTQYF	TGTGCCAGCAGCCAAGATGGGACAGGGGGCACCCAGTACTTC
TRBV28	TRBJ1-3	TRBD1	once	CASKSGGSGNTIYF	TGTGCCAGCAAGTCAGGGGGCTCTGGAAACACCATATATTTT
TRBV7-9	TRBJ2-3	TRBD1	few	CASSLDPGQGRDTQYF	TGTGCCAGCAGCTTAGATCCGGGACAGGGACGAGATACGCAGTATTTT
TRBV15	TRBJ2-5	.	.	CATGELGGGVQETQYF	TGTGCCACCGGAGAGCTCGGCGGAGGAGTCCAAGAGACCCAGTACTTC